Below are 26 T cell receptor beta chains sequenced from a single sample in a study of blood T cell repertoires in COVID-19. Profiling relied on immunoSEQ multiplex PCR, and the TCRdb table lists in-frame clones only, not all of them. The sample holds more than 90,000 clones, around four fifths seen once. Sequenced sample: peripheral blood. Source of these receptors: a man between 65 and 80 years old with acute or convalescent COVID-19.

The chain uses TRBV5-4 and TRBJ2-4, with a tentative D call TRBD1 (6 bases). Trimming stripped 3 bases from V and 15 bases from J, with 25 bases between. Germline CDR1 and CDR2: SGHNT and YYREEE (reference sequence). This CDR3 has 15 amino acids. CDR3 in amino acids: CASSWPYRDLPNRYF. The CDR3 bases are TGTGCCAGCAGCTGGCCGTACAGGGATTTACCTAATCGGTACTTC.

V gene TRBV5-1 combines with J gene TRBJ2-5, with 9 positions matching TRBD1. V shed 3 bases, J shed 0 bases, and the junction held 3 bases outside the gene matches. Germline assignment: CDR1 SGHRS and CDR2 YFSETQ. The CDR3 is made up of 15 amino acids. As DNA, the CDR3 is TGCGCCAGCAGCTCTGGGACAGGGTACCAAGAGACCCAGTACTTC. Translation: CASSSGTGYQETQYF.

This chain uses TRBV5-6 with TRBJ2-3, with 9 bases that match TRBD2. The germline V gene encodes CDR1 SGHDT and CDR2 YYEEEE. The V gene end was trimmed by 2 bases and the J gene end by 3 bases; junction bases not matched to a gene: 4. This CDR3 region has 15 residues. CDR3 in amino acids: CASSLGSGSTDTQYF. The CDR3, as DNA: TGTGCCAGCAGCTTAGGTAGCGGGAGTACAGATACGCAGTATTTT.

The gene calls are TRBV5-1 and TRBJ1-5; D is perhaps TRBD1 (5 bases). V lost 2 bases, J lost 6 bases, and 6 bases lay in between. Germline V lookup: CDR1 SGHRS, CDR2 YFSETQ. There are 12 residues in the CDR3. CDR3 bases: TGCGCCAGCAGCTTAACAGGTCAGCCCCAGCATTTT. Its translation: CASSLTGQPQHF.

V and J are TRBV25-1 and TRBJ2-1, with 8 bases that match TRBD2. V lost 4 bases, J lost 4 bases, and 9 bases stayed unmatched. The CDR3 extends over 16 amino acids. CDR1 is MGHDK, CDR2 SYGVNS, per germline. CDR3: CASSGRLARPYNEQFF. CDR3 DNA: TGTGCCAGCAGTGGGAGACTAGCGCGACCTTACAATGAGCAGTTCTTC.

CDR3 bases: TGTGCCAGCCTGTCGCGGGGCGCGGGCCCAGATACGCAGTATTTT. It specifies CASLSRGAGPDTQYF. The chain employs TRBV6-5 and TRBJ2-3; TRBD2 might be the D (6 bases). The CDR3 length is 15 residues. Germline V CDR1 and CDR2: MNHEY, SVGAGI. V was pared by 8 bases and J by 4 bases, with 19 bases between.

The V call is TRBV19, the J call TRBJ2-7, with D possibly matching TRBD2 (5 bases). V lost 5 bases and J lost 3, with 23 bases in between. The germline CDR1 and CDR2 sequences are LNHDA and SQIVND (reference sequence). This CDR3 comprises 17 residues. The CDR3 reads CASSRLFRGRLDYEQYF. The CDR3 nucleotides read TGTGCCAGTAGTCGCCTCTTTCGAGGGCGGTTAGACTACGAGCAGTACTTC.

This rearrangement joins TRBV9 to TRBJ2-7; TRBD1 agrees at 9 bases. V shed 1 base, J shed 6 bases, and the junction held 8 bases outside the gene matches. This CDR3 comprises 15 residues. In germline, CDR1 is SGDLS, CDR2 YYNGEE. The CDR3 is CASSVTAGQGFEQYF. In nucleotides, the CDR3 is TGTGCCAGCAGCGTAACCGCGGGACAGGGCTTCGAGCAGTACTTC.

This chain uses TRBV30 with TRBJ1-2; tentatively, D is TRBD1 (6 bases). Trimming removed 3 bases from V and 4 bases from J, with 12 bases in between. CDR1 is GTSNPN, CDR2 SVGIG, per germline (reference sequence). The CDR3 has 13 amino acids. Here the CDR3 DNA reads TGTGCCTGGAGCCTACAGGGAACCTATGGCTACACCTTC. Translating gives CAWSLQGTYGYTF.

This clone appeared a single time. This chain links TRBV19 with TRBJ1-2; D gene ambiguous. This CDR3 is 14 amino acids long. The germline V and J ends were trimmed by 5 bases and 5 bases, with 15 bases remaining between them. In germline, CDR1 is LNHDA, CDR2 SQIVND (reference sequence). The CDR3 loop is CASSSPGTTYGYTF. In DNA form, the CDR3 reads TGTGCCAGTAGTTCCCCAGGTACCACTTATGGCTACACCTTC.

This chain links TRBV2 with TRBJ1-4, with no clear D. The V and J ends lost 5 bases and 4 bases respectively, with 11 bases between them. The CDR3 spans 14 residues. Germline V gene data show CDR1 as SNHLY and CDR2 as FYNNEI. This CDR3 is CASSRGWGNEKLFF. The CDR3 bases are TGTGCCAGCAGTCGGGGTTGGGGTAATGAAAAACTGTTTTTT.

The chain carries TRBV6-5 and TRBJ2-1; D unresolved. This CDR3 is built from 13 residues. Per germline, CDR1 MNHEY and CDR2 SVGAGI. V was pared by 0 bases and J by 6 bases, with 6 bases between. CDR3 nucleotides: TGTGCCAGCAGTTACTCGATCGGCAATGAGCAGTTCTTC. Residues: CASSYSIGNEQFF.

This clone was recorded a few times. CDR3 sequence: CASSPRVGPLHF. CDR3 DNA sequence: TGTGCCAGCAGCCCTCGAGTCGGGCCCCTCCACTTT. The chain joins TRBV12-3 or TRBV12-4 to TRBJ1-6; no firm D call. With 6 bases removed from V and 13 bases from J, the gap between germline ends came to 13 bases. The CDR3 sequence is 12 residues long.

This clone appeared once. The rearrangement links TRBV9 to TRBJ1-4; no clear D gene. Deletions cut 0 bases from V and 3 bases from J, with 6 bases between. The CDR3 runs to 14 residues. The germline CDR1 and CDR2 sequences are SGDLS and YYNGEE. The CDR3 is CASSVDTANEKLFF. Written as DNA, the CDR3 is TGTGCCAGCAGCGTAGATACGGCTAATGAAAAACTGTTTTTT. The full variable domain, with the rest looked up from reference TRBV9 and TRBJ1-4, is DSGVTQTPKHLITATGQRVTLRCSPRSGDLSVYWYQQSLDQGLQFLIQYYNGEERAKGNILERFSAQQFPDLHSELNLSSLELGDSALYFCASSVDTANEKLFFGSGTQLSVL.

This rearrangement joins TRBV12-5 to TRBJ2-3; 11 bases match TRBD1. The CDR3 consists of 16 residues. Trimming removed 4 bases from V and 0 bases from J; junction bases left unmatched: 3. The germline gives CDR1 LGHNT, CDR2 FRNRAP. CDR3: CASGWGTGGSTDTQYF. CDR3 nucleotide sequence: TGTGCTAGTGGTTGGGGGACAGGGGGTAGCACAGATACGCAGTATTTT.

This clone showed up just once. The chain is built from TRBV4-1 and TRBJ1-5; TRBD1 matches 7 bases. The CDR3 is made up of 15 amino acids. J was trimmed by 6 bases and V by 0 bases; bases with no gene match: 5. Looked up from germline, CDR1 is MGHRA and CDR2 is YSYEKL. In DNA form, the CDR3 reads TGCGCCAGCAGCCAAGATAGACAGGGATCTCAGCCCCAGCATTTT. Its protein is CASSQDRQGSQPQHF.

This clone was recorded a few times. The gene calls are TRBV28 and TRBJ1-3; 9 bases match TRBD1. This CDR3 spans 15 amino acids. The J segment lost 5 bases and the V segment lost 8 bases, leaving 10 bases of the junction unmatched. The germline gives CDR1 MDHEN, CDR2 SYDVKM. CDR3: CASLGQGKNRNTIYF. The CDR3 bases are TGTGCCAGCCTGGGACAGGGCAAAAATCGAAACACCATATATTTT.

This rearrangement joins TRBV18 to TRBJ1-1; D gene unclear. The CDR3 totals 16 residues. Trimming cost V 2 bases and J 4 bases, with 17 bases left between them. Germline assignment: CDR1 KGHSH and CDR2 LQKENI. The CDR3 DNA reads TGTGCCAGCTCACCATGGAAGCCCTCCTCGGGCACTGAAGCTTTCTTT. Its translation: CASSPWKPSSGTEAFF.

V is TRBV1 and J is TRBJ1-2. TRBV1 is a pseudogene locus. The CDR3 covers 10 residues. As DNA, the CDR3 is TGCACCAGCCTAATCTATGGCTACACCTTC. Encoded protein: CTSLIYGYTF.

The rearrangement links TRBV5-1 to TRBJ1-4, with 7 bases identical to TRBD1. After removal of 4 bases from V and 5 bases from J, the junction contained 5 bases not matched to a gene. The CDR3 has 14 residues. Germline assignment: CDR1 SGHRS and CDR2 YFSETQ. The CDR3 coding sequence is TGCGCCAGCAGCGACCGGGACAGCAATGAAAAACTGTTTTTT. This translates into CASSDRDSNEKLFF.

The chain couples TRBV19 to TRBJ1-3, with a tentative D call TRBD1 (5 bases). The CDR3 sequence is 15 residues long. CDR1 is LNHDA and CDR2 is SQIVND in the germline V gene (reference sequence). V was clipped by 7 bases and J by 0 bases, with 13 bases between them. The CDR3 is CASNTLTDSGNTIYF. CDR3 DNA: TGTGCCAGTAATACTCTGACAGACTCTGGAAACACCATATATTTT.

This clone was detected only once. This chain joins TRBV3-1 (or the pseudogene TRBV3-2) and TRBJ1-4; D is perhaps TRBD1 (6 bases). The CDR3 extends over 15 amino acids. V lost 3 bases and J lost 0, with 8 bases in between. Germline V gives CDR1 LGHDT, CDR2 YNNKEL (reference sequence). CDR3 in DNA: TGTGCCAGCAGCCATGGGACACCAACTAATGAAAAACTGTTTTTT. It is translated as CASSHGTPTNEKLFF.

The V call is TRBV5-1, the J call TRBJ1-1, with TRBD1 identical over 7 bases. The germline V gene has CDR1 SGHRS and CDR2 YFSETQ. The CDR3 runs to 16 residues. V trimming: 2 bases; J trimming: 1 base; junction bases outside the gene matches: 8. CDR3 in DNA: TGCGCCAGCAGCTTCCAGACAGGGCGGACGAACACTGAAGCTTTCTTT. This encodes CASSFQTGRTNTEAFF.

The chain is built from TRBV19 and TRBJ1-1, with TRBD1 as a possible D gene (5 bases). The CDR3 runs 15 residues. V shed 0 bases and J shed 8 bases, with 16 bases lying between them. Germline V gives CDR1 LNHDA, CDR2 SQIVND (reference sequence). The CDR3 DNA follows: TGTGCCAGTAGTATAGAGGGGTCGAACAGGCCGGAAGCTTTCTTT. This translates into CASSIEGSNRPEAFF.

The CDR3: CASSPAGQDSGNTIYF. The CDR3 bases are TGTGCCAGCAGTCCCGCCGGACAGGACTCTGGAAACACCATATATTTT. This chain joins TRBV28 and TRBJ1-3; 7 bases are a match to TRBD1. This CDR3 spans 16 amino acids. V was clipped by 5 bases and J by 0 bases; unmatched bases: 7. The V gene's germline CDR1 is MDHEN and CDR2 SYDVKM.

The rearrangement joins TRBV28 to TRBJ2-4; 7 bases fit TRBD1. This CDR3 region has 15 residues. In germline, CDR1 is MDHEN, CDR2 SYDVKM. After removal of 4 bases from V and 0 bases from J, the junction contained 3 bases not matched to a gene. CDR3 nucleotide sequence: TGTGCCAGCAGTTCGGGACAGCTAGCCAAAAACATTCAGTACTTC. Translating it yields CASSSGQLAKNIQYF.